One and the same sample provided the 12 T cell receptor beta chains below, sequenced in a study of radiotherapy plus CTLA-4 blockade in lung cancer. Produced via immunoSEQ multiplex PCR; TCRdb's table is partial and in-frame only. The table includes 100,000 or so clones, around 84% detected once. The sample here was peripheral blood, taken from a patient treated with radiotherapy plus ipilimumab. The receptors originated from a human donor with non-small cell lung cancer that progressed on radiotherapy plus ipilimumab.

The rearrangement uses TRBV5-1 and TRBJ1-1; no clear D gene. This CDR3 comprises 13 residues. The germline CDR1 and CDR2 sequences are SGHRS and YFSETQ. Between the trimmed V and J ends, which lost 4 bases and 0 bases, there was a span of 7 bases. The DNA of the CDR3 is TGCGCCAGCAGCCATCAGCTGAACACTGAAGCTTTCTTT. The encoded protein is CASSHQLNTEAFF.

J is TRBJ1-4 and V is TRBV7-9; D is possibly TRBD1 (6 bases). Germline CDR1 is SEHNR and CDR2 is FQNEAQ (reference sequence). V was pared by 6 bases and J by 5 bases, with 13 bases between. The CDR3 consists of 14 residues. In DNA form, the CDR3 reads TGTGCCAGCAGTAGAGGACAGTCAAATGAAAAACTGTTTTTT. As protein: CASSRGQSNEKLFF.

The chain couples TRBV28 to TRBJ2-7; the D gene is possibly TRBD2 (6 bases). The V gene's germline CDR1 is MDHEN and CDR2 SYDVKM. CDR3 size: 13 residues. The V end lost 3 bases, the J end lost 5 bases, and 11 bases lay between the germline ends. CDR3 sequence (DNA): TGTGCCAGCAGTTTCGAAGGGAGGAACGAGCAGTACTTC. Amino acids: CASSFEGRNEQYF.

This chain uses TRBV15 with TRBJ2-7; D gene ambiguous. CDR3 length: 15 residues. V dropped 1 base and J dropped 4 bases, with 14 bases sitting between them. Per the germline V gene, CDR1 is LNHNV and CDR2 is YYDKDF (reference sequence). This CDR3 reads CATSRGPPLEYEQYF. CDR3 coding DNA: TGTGCCACCAGCAGAGGGCCCCCTCTAGAATACGAGCAGTACTTC.

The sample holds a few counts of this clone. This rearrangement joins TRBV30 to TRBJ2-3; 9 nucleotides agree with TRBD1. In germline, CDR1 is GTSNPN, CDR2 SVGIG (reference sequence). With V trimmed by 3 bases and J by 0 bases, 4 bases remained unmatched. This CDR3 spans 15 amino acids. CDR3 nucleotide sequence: TGTGCCTGGAGCGCTGGACAGGGGAGCACAGATACGCAGTATTTT. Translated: CAWSAGQGSTDTQYF.

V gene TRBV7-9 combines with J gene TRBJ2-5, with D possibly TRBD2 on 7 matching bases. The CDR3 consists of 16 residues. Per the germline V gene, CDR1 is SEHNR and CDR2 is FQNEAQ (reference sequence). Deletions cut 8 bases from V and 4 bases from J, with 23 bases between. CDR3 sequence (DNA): TGTGCCAGCGGAAGGGCCCAAAACGGGGGGCGAGAGACCCAGTACTTC. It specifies CASGRAQNGGRETQYF. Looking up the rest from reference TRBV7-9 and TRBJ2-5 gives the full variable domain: DTGVSQNPRHKITKRGQNVTFRCDPISEHNRLYWYRQTLGQGPEFLTYFQNEAQLEKSRLLSDRFSAERPKGSFSTLEIQRTEQGDSAMYLCASGRAQNGGRETQYFGPGTRLLVL.

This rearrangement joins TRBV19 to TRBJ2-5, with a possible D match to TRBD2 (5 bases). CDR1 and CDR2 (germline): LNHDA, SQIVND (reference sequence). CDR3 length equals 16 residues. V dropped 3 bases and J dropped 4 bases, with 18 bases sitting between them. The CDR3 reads CASSIDWTAIRETQYF. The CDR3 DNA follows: TGTGCCAGTAGTATTGATTGGACTGCAATAAGAGAGACCCAGTACTTC.

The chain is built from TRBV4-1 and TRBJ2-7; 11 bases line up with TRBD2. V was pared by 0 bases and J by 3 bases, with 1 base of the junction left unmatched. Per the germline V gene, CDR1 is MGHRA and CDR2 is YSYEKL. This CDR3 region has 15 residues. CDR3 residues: CASSQETSGNYEQYV. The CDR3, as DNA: TGCGCCAGCAGCCAAGAGACTAGCGGGAACTACGAGCAGTACGTC.

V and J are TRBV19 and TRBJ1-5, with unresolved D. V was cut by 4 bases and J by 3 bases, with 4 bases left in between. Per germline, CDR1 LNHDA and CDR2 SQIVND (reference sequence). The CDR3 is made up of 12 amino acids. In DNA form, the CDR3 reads TGTGCCAGTAGTAAGAACAATCAGCCCCAGCATTTT. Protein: CASSKNNQPQHF.

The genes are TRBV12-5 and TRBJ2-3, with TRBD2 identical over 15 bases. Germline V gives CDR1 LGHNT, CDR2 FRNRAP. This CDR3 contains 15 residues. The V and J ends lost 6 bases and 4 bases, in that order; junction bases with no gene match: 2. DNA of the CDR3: TGTGCTAGTGGGGGGACTAGCGGGAGGTCAGATACGCAGTATTTT. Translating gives CASGGTSGRSDTQYF.

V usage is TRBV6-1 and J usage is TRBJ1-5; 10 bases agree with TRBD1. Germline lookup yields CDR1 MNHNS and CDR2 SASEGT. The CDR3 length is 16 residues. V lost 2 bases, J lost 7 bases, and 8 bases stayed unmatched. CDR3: CASSETWDRGKQPQHF. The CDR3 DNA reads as TGTGCCAGCAGTGAAACATGGGACAGGGGAAAACAGCCCCAGCATTTT.

CDR3 nucleotide sequence: TGCGCCAGCAGCCAAGGATATTACAATGAGCAGTTCTTC. It codes for CASSQGYYNEQFF. The chain has TRBV10-1 and TRBJ2-1; D is unresolved. Between the trimmed V and J ends, which lost 6 bases and 4 bases, there was a span of 10 bases. The CDR3 length is 13 residues. Germline values: CDR1 WNHNN, CDR2 SYGVQD (reference sequence).